This T cell receptor beta chain comes out of a study of blood T cell repertoires in COVID-19. Whole-study context: Collection of acute and convalescent COVID-19 samples took place in the United States, Italy and Spain. PBMCs, B-cell-depleted T cells, or T cells were the source of the cDNA or gDNA that made up the material.

The germline gives CDR1 SNHLY, CDR2 FYNNEI. This CDR3 spans 13 amino acids. Authors' methods: Nucleated cell counts were estimated from reference gene primer amplification. Generated by immunoSEQ multiplex PCR, the TCRdb table keeps only in-frame clones and is missing some. The V and J calls and clone size come from that table; D and trimming were worked out from the DNA. The sample lists about 360,000 clones; roughly four fifths were seen once. The count of this clone is one. The junction shows a germline mismatch at one end, possibly a read error. Material for sequencing was peripheral blood. This sequence joins TRBV2 and TRBJ1-2, with D possibly matching TRBD1 (5 bases). The clonotype was recovered from a human donor with acute or convalescent COVID-19. The donor label of this sample is uncertain. Here the CDR3 DNA reads TGTGCCAGCAGTGGGAGGGGAACGGCCCTCGCTCCCTTC. Translating gives CASSGRGTALAPF.